These 28 T cell receptor beta chains came from one sample sequenced in a study of monozygotic twins with inflammatory bowel disease. No DNA is given; TCRdb re-called the 5' RACE reads and lists each CDR3 protein once. This sample contains about 330,000 distinct CDR3 sequences. Sequenced: blood. All receptors come from a human donor with ulcerative colitis or Crohn's disease, or a healthy co-twin of an affected twin (not recorded which).

The chain combines TRBV20-1 with TRBJ2-4; checking the TCRdb D call of TRBD2 is not possible without DNA. From germline, CDR1 is DFQATT and CDR2 SNEGSKA (reference sequence). The CDR3 spans 16 residues. The chain's CDR3 is CSARPLGGLAKNIQYF.

The rearrangement uses TRBV28 and TRBJ2-7; lacking DNA, the TRBD1 call made by TCRdb goes unchecked. CDR3 length equals 15 residues. In germline, CDR1 is MDHEN, CDR2 SYDVKM. The CDR3 spells CASSLAAAGAYEQYF.

The chain joins TRBV7-9 to TRBJ2-1; TCRdb outputs TRBD2, but without DNA this stays unchecked. CDR3 length: 13 amino acids. Germline CDR1 and CDR2: SEHNR and FQNEAQ (reference sequence). This CDR3 is CASMASGYNEQFF.

The gene calls are TRBV20-1 and TRBJ2-7; TCRdb's D call of TRBD1 is untestable without DNA. The CDR3 loop spans 13 amino acids. Germline CDR1 reads DFQATT; CDR2 reads SNEGSKA (reference sequence). The CDR3 reads CSARAPQGYEQYF.

The chain uses TRBV5-1 and TRBJ1-1; the TCRdb D gene call, TRBD1, has no DNA to confirm it. The germline V gene has CDR1 SGHRS and CDR2 YFSETQ. This CDR3 region has 14 residues. This CDR3 reads CASSLGPGDTEAFF.

The chain carries TRBV4-1 and TRBJ2-7; TCRdb's assignment of TRBD2 cannot be checked, as there is no DNA. The CDR3 length is 15 residues. Germline V gene sequence: CDR1 MGHRA, CDR2 YSYEKL. CDR3 residues: CASNRVLAGAYEQYF.

The rearrangement uses TRBV4-3 and TRBJ2-3. The CDR3 covers 15 residues. In germline, CDR1 is LGHNA, CDR2 YSLEER. The CDR3 sequence: CASSPSSHSTDTQYF.

This rearrangement joins TRBV6-1 to TRBJ2-5; TCRdb calls TRBD1, which cannot be checked without DNA. This CDR3 is 15 amino acids long. CDR1 and CDR2 (germline): MNHNS, SASEGT. This chain's CDR3 is CASSEDSTGGRTQYF.

The chain is built from TRBV15 and TRBJ2-5; TCRdb names TRBD1, which stays unverified in the absence of DNA. This CDR3 comprises 15 residues. Germline V gives CDR1 LNHNV, CDR2 YYDKDF (reference sequence). The CDR3 sequence is CATSPPGGGKETQYF.

The J gene is TRBJ2-6, the V gene TRBV3-1. Per the germline V gene, CDR1 is LGHDT and CDR2 is YNNKEL (reference sequence). The CDR3 length is 15 residues. The CDR3 region is CASTRQTSGANVLTF.

The rearrangement links TRBV2 to TRBJ2-5; TCRdb gives TRBD2 as the D gene, but with no DNA this cannot be confirmed. This CDR3 is 16 amino acids long. Germline V gene lookup returns CDR1 SNHLY and CDR2 FYNNEI. The CDR3 here is CASSVLTGPPEETQYF.

The chain uses TRBV29-1 and TRBJ1-5; the TCRdb D gene call, TRBD1, has no DNA to confirm it. Germline V gene lookup returns CDR1 SQVTM and CDR2 ANQGSEA. The CDR3 loop spans 14 amino acids. The CDR3 is CSVRTGINNQPQHF.

V usage is TRBV6-5 and J usage is TRBJ2-5; the TCRdb call, TRBD1, lacks DNA for checking. The CDR3 totals 15 residues. CDR1 is MNHEY, CDR2 SVGAGI, per germline. The CDR3 is CASSYTGFGQETQYF.

The rearrangement links TRBV20-1 to TRBJ1-3. CDR3 size: 16 residues. CDR1 and CDR2 from the germline V gene are DFQATT and SNEGSKA (reference sequence). The CDR3: CSARDALTGRGDTIYF.

The V and J genes are TRBV4-3 and TRBJ1-2; lacking DNA, the TRBD1 call made by TCRdb goes unchecked. This CDR3 has 15 amino acids. CDR1 and CDR2 (germline): LGHNA, YSLEER. This CDR3 is CASSQVGTTPYGYTF.

The chain has TRBV4-2 and TRBJ1-1. The CDR3 has 13 amino acids. Per the germline V gene, CDR1 is LGHNA and CDR2 is YNFKEQ. The CDR3 sequence is CASLGGGDTEASF.

This chain links TRBV27 with TRBJ2-5; TCRdb indicates TRBD1, and absent DNA this call remains unverified. Looked up from germline, CDR1 is MNHEY and CDR2 is SMNVEV (reference sequence). The CDR3 sequence is 16 residues long. The CDR3 is CASSLSGTGYVETQYF.

CDR3 in amino acids: CASSTQRGTRYEQYF. The rearrangement joins TRBV19 to TRBJ2-7; TCRdb gives TRBD1 as the D gene, but with no DNA this cannot be confirmed. Germline V gene sequence: CDR1 LNHDA, CDR2 SQIVND (reference sequence). The CDR3 is 15 residues long.

The chain joins TRBV30 to TRBJ2-7; as DNA is missing, the TRBD1 call by TCRdb cannot be tested. The CDR3 extends over 15 amino acids. The germline V gene has CDR1 GTSNPN and CDR2 SVGIG (reference sequence). Here the CDR3 reads CAWSWDAKITYEQYF.

The chain employs TRBV5-1 and TRBJ2-3. Germline V CDR1 and CDR2: SGHRS, YFSETQ. CDR3 length: 16 residues. The CDR3 here is CASSSGTQRGVDTRYF.

The CDR3: CASSYSGFGLAYEQYF. The V gene is TRBV6-2 or TRBV6-3, the J gene TRBJ2-7. The CDR3 sequence is 16 residues long. Germline V lookup: CDR1 MNHEY, CDR2 SVGEGT.

The chain employs TRBV7-6 and TRBJ2-5; TCRdb indicates TRBD1, and absent DNA this call remains unverified. Germline V lookup: CDR1 SGHVS, CDR2 FNYEAQ. This CDR3 region has 15 residues. CDR3 loop: CASSLVPGQGKTQYF.

The rearrangement links TRBV20-1 to TRBJ2-7. The CDR3 extends over 15 amino acids. Germline V gene sequence: CDR1 DFQATT, CDR2 SNEGSKA (reference sequence). CDR3 in amino acids: CSARDMPTENGEQYF.

The rearrangement links TRBV3-1 to TRBJ2-7. This CDR3 is built from 15 residues. Germline-derived CDR1 and CDR2 are LGHDT and YNNKEL (reference sequence). The chain's CDR3 is CASSQDTGGPYEQYF.

V usage is TRBV4-1 and J usage is TRBJ2-4; TCRdb outputs TRBD2, but without DNA this stays unchecked. The CDR3 spans 15 residues. Germline assignment: CDR1 MGHRA and CDR2 YSYEKL. This chain's CDR3 is CASSQPGLGSLIQYF.

The chain recombines TRBV5-4 with TRBJ2-1; TCRdb returns TRBD2, unconfirmable since there is no DNA. Germline V lookup: CDR1 SGHNT, CDR2 YYREEE (reference sequence). This CDR3 spans 14 amino acids. The CDR3 protein is CASNIAGDNNEQFF.

This rearrangement joins TRBV5-1 to TRBJ1-2. Germline CDR1 SGHRS, CDR2 YFSETQ. This CDR3 contains 13 residues. The CDR3 spells CASRTGGENGYTF. Supplemented by reference TRBV5-1 and TRBJ1-2, the full variable domain reads KAGVTQTPRYLIKTRGQQVTLSCSPISGHRSVSWYQQTPGQGLQFLFEYFSETQRNKGNFPGRFSGRQFSNSRSEMNVSTLELGDSALYLCASRTGGENGYTFGSGTRLTVV.

The V gene is TRBV20-1, the J gene TRBJ2-3. The CDR3 is made up of 11 amino acids. Per germline, CDR1 DFQATT and CDR2 SNEGSKA (reference sequence). The CDR3 loop reads CSAGSTDTQYF.